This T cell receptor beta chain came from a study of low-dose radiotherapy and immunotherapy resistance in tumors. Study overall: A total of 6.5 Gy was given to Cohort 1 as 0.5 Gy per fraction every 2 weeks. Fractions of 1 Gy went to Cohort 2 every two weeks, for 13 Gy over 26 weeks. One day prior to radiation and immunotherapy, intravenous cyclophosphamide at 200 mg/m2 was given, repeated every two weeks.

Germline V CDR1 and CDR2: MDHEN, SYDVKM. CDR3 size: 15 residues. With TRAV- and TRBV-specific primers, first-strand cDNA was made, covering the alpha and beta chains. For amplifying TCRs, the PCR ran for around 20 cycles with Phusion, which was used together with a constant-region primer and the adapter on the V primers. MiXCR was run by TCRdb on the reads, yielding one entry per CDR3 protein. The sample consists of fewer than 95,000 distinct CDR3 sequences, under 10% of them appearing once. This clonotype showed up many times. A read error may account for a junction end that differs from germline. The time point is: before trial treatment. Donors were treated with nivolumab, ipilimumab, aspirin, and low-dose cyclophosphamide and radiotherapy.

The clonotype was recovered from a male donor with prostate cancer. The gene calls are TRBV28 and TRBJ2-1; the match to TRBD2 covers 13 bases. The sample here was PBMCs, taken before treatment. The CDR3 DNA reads TGTGCCAGCAGTTTGATAGGGACTAGCGGGACCTCACAGGTCTTC. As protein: CASSLIGTSGTSQVF.